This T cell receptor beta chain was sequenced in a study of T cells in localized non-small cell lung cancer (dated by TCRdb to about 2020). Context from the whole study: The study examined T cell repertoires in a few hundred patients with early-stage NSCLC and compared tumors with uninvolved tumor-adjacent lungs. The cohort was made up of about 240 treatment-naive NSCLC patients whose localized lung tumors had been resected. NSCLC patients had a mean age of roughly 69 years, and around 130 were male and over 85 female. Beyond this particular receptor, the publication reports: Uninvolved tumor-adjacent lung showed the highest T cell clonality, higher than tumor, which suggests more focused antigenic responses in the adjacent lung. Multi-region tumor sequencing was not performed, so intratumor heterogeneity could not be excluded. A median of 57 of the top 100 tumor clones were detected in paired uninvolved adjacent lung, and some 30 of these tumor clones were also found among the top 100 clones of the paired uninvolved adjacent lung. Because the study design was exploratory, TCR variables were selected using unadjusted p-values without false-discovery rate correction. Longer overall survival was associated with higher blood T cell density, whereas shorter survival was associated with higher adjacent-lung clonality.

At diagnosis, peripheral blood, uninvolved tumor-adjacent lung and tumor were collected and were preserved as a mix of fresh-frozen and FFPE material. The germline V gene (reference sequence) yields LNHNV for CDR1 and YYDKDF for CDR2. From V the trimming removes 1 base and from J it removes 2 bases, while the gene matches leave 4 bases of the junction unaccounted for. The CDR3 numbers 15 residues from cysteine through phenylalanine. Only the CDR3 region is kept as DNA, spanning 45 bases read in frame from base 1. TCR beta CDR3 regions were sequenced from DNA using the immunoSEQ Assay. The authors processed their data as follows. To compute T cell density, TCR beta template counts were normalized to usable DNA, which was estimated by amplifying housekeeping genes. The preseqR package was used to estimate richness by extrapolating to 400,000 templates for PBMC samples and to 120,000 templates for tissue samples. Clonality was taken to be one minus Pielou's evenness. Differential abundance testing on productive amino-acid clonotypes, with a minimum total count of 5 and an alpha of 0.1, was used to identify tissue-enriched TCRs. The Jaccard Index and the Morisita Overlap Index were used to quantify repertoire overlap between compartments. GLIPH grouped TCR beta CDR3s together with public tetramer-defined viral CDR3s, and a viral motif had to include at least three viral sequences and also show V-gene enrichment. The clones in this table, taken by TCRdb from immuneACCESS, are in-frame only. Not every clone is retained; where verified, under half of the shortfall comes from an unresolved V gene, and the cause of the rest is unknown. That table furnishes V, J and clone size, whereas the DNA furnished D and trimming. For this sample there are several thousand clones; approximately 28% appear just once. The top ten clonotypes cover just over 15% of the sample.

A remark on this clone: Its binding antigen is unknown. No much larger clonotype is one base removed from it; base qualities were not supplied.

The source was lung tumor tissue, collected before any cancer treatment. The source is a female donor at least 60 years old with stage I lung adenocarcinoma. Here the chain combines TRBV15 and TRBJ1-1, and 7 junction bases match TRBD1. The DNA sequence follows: TGTGCCACCAGCAGAGGGAGGGGGCTAAACACTGAAGCTTTCTTT. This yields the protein CATSRGRGLNTEAFF.